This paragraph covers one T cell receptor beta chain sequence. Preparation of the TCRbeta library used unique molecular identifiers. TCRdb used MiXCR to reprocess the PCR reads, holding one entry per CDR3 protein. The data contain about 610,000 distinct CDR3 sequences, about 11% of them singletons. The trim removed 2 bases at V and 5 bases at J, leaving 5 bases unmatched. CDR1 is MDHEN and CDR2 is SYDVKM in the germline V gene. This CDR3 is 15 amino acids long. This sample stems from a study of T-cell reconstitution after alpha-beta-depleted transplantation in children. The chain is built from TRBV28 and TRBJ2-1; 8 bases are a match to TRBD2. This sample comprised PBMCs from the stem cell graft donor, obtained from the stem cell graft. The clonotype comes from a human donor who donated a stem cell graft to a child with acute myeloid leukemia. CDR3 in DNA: TGTGCCAGCAGTTTACACGGGAGGGTTAACAATGAGCAGTTCTTC. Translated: CASSLHGRVNNEQFF.